The 8 T cell receptor beta chains listed next were all sequenced from one sample in a study of beta chain features in type 1 diabetes. The study, taken as a whole, reports: Among patients with Type 1 diabetes, TCRB CDR3s were moderately but significantly shorter in every one of the four CD4+ subsets.

Reverse transcription of all isolated RNA meant that expressed TCRB transcripts were sequenced. Here immunoSEQ multiplex PCR was the method, and the copy in TCRdb shows in-frame clones only, minus some. Here the sample spans about 700,000 clones, 13% being singletons. No antigen has been assigned to these receptors. Sequences were obtained from naive CD4+ T cells from blood. All receptors come from a man between 18 and 29 years old with type 1 diabetes.

The rearrangement links TRBV6-5 to TRBJ1-2; 7 nucleotides line up with TRBD1. The junction had 2 bases not matched to a gene; V was cut back by 5 bases and J by 2 bases. Germline V CDR1 and CDR2: MNHEY, SVGAGI. CDR3 size: 13 residues. CDR3: CASSEGQNYGYTF. As DNA, the CDR3 is TGTGCCAGCAGTGAGGGACAGAACTATGGCTACACCTTC.

The genes are TRBV30 and TRBJ2-1; D perhaps matches TRBD1 (6 bases). The CDR3 is made up of 11 amino acids. The V gene's germline CDR1 is GTSNPN and CDR2 SVGIG (reference sequence). V lost 4 bases and J lost 7, with 8 bases in between. CDR3 nucleotide sequence: TGTGCCTGGATGAGGGGGAATGAGCAGTTCTTC. This sequence encodes CAWMRGNEQFF. Full variable domain (missing parts from reference TRBV30 and TRBJ2-1): SQTIHQWPATLVQPVGSPLSLECTVEGTSNPNLYWYRQAAGRGLQLLFYSVGIGQISSEVPQNLSASRPQDRQFILSSKKLLLSDSGFYLCAWMRGNEQFFGPGTRLTVL.

This clone was found a few times. This sample also contains other DNA sequences that code for the same CDR3. The V and J genes are TRBV6-5 and TRBJ1-1, with D uncertain. The V end was cut by 4 bases, the J end by 8 bases, with 8 bases between. The CDR3 is made up of 11 amino acids. Looked up from germline, CDR1 is MNHEY and CDR2 is SVGAGI. The CDR3 region is CASSSLGEAFF. For the CDR3, the DNA is TGTGCCAGCAGTTCCCTCGGGGAAGCTTTCTTT.

A few counts support this clone. V usage is TRBV30 and J usage is TRBJ2-1; tentatively, D is TRBD2 (6 bases). Germline lookup yields CDR1 GTSNPN and CDR2 SVGIG (reference sequence). Trimming shortened V by 5 bases and J by 1 base, and 12 bases separated the two germline ends. The length of the CDR3 is 14 residues. Written as DNA, the CDR3 is TGTGCCTGGCGGGGGAAGAGTTCCTACAATGAGCAGTTCTTC. Its protein is CAWRGKSSYNEQFF.

This clone turned up a few times. The CDR3 loop reads CASSPLQGTHEQYF. The CDR3 region has the DNA TGTGCCAGCAGTCCTCTCCAGGGAACCCACGAGCAGTACTTC. The rearrangement joins TRBV6-5 to TRBJ2-7; a possible D gene is TRBD1 (5 bases). This CDR3 has 14 amino acids. The V and J ends lost 5 bases and 5 bases respectively, with 16 bases between them. Germline values: CDR1 MNHEY, CDR2 SVGAGI.

The CDR3 bases are TGTGCCAGCAGTGCGGGGACTAGCGGGAATGAGCAGTTCTTC. It is translated as CASSAGTSGNEQFF. The rearrangement uses TRBV6-4 and TRBJ2-1; 12 bases align to TRBD2. Germline values: CDR1 MRHNA, CDR2 SNTAGT. The CDR3 covers 14 residues. V gave up 4 bases and J gave up 7 bases; unmatched junction bases: 2.

This clone was counted between two and nine times. The rearrangement joins TRBV30 to TRBJ2-3, with TRBD2 matching 10 bases. CDR1 is GTSNPN, CDR2 SVGIG, per germline (reference sequence). J gave up 8 bases and V 4 bases, and 12 bases lay outside the gene matches. The CDR3 contains 15 residues. CDR3 residues: CAWINAGLAGVTQYF. The CDR3 DNA sequence: TGTGCCTGGATCAACGCGGGGCTAGCGGGGGTTACGCAGTATTTT.

The chain uses TRBV7-2 and TRBJ2-7; D unclear. Germline CDR1 and CDR2: SGHTA and FQGNSA. The CDR3 spans 11 residues. V was clipped by 4 bases and J by 6 bases, with 7 bases between them. CDR3 in amino acids: CASSSEAEQYF. The DNA for the CDR3 is TGTGCCAGCAGCTCAGAAGCCGAGCAGTACTTC.